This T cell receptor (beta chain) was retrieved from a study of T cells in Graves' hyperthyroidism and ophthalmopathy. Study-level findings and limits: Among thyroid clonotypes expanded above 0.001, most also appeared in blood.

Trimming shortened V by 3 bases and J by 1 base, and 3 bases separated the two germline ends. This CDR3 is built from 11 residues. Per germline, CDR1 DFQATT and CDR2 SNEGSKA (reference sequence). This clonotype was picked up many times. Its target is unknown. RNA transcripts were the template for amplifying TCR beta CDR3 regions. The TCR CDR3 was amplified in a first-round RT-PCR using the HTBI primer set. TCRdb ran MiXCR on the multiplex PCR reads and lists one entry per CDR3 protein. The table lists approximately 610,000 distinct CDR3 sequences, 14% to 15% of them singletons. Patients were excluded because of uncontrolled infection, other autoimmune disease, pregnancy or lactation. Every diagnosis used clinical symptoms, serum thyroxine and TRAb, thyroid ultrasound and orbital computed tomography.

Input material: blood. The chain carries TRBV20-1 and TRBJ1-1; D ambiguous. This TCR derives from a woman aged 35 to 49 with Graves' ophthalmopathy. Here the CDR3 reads CSARGNTEAFF. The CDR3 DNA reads TGCAGTGCTAGGGGGAACACTGAAGCTTTCTTT.